This T cell receptor beta chain was sequenced for a study of T cells in Graves' hyperthyroidism and ophthalmopathy. Template material for amplifying TCR beta CDR3 regions consisted of RNA transcripts. First-round RT-PCR of the TCR CDR3 relied on the HTBI primer set. One entry per CDR3 protein results from TCRdb running MiXCR on the multiplex PCR reads. The data hold 460,000 or so distinct CDR3 sequences, with around 15% observed a single time. CDR3 length: 16 residues. The V and J ends lost 2 bases and 1 base, in that order; junction bases with no gene match: 3. Germline V gene lookup returns CDR1 SNHLY and CDR2 FYNNEI. This clonotype was seen repeatedly, ten times or more.

This chain joins TRBV2 and TRBJ2-1, with 9 bases aligning to TRBD2. This clonotype was obtained from a woman between 18 and 30 years old with Graves' hyperthyroidism. Sequencing was done on a sample of blood. The CDR3 region has the DNA TGTGCCAGCAGTGAACTCACTAGCGGGTCCTACAATGAGCAGTTCTTC. It translates to CASSELTSGSYNEQFF. Supplemented by reference TRBV2 and TRBJ2-1, the full variable domain reads EPEVTQTPSHQVTQMGQEVILRCVPISNHLYFYWYRQILGQKVEFLVSFYNNEISEKSEIFDDQFSVERPDGSNFTLKIRSTKLEDSAMYFCASSELTSGSYNEQFFGPGTRLTVL.